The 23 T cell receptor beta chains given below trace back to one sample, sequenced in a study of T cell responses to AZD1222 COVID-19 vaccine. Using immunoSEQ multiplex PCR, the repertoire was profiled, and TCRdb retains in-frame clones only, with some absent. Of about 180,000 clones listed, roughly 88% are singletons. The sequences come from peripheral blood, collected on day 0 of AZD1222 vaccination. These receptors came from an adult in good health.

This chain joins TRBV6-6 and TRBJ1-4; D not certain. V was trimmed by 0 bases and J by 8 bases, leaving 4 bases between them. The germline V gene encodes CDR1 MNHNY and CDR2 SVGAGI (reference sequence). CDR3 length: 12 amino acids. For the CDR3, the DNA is TGTGCCAGCAGTTACTCTGCAGAAAAACTGTTTTTT. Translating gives CASSYSAEKLFF.

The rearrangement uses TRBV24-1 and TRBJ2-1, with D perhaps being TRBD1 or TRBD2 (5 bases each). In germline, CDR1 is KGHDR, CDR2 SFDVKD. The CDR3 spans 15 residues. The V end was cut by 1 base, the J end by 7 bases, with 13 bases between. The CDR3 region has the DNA TGTGCCACCAGTGATTTAAGAGGGGAGAGAAATGAGCAGTTCTTC. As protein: CATSDLRGERNEQFF.

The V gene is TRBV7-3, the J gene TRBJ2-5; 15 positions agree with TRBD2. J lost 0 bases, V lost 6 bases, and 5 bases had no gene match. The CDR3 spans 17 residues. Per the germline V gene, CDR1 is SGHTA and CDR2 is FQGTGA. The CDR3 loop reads CASRPGLAGGYQETQYF. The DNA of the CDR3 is TGTGCCAGCAGACCCGGACTAGCGGGGGGGTACCAAGAGACCCAGTACTTC.

This CDR3 reads CASSQGSGGFTDTQYF. The CDR3 region has the DNA TGTGCCAGCAGCCAAGGTAGCGGGGGGTTCACAGATACGCAGTATTTT. This chain uses TRBV4-2 with TRBJ2-3; 10 positions agree with TRBD2. There are 16 residues in the CDR3. Germline trimming cut 1 base from V and 2 bases from J; bases unmatched to any gene: 3. Germline-derived CDR1 and CDR2 are LGHNA and YNFKEQ.

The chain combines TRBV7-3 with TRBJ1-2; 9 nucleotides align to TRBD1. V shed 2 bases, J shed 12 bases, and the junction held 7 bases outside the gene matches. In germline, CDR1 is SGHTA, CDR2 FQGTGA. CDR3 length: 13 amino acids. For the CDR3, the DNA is TGTGCCAGCAGCTTATCCCGGACAGGGGATCACACCTTC. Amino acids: CASSLSRTGDHTF.

The CDR3 DNA is TGTGCCAGCAGCCAAGTCCCTAGCGATACGCAGTATTTT. This codes for CASSQVPSDTQYF. This chain uses TRBV3-1 (or the pseudogene TRBV3-2) with TRBJ2-3, with a weak D call TRBD2 (5 bases). The CDR3 sequence is 13 residues long. CDR1 LGHDT and CDR2 YNNKEL come from the germline V gene (reference sequence). Trimming took 1 base from V and 6 from J, leaving 8 bases between them.

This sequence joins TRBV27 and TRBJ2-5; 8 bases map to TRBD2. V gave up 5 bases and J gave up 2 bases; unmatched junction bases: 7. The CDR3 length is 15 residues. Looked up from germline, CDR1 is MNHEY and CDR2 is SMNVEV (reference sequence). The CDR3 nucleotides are TGTGCCAGCAGTCCCGGCGGGGGGCAACAAGAGACCCAGTACTTC. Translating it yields CASSPGGGQQETQYF.

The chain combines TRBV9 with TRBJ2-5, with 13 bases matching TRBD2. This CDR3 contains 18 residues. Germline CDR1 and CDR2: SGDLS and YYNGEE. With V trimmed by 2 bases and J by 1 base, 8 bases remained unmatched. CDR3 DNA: TGTGCCAGCAGCGTCGGACTAGCGGGGGAGTTGTCCCAAGAGACCCAGTACTTC. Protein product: CASSVGLAGELSQETQYF.

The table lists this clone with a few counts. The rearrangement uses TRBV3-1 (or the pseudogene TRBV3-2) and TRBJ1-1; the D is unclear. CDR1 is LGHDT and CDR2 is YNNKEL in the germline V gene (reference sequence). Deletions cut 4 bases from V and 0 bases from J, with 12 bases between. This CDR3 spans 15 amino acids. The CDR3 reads CASSPSGFMNTEAFF. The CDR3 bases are TGTGCCAGCAGCCCAAGCGGGTTCATGAACACTGAAGCTTTCTTT.

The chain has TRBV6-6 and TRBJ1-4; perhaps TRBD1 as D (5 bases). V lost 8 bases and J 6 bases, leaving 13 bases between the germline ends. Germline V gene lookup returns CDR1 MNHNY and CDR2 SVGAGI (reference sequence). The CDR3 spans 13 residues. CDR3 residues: CASVQVPHEKLFF. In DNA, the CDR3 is TGTGCCAGCGTACAGGTCCCCCATGAAAAACTGTTTTTT.

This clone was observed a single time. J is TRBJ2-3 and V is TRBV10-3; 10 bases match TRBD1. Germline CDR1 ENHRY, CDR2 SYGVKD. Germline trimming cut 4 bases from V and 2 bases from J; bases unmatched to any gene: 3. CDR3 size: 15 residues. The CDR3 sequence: CAISAGTGVTDTQYF. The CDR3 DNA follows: TGTGCCATCAGTGCCGGGACAGGGGTCACAGATACGCAGTATTTT.

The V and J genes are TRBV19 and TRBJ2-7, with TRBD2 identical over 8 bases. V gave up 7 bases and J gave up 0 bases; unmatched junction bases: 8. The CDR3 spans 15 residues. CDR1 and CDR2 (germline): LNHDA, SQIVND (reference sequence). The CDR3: CASNPGTRSSYEQYF. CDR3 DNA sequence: TGTGCCAGTAATCCCGGGACTAGAAGCTCCTACGAGCAGTACTTC.

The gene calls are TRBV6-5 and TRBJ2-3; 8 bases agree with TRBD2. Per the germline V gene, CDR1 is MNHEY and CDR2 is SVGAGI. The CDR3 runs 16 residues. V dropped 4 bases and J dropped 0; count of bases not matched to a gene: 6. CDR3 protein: CASSSLAGRSTDTQYF. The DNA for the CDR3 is TGTGCCAGCAGTTCCTTAGCGGGAAGGAGCACAGATACGCAGTATTTT.

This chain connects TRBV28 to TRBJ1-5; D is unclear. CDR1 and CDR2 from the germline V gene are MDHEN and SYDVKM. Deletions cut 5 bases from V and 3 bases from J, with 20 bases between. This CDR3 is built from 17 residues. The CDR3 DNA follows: TGTGCCAGCAGTGCCCCAATCCATTCGGCTCCCAATCAGCCCCAGCATTTT. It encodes CASSAPIHSAPNQPQHF. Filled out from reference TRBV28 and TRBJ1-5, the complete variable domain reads DVKVTQSSRYLVKRTGEKVFLECVQDMDHENMFWYRQDPGLGLRLIYFSYDVKMKEKGDIPEGYSVSREKKERFSLILESASTNQTSMYLCASSAPIHSAPNQPQHFGDGTRLSIL.

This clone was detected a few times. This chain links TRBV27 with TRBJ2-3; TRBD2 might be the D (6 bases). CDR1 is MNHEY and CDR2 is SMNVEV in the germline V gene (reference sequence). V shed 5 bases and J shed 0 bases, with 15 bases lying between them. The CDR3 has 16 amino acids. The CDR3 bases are TGTGCCAGCAGTCTAAATACCGGGACTAGCACAGATACGCAGTATTTT. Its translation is CASSLNTGTSTDTQYF.

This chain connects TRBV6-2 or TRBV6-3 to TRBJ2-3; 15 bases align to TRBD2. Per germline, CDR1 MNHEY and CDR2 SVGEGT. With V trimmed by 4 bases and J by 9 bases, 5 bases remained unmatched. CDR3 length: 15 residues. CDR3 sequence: CASSLGLAGGQTQYF. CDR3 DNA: TGTGCCAGCAGTTTGGGACTAGCGGGAGGTCAGACGCAGTATTTT.

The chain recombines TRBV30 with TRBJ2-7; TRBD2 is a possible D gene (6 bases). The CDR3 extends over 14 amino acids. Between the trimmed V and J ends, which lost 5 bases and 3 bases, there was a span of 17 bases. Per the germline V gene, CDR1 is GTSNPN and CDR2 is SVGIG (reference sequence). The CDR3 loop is CAWGPDLGGYEQYF. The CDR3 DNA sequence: TGTGCCTGGGGCCCAGACTTGGGGGGCTACGAGCAGTACTTC. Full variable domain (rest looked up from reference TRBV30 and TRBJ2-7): SQTIHQWPATLVQPVGSPLSLECTVEGTSNPNLYWYRQAAGRGLQLLFYSVGIGQISSEVPQNLSASRPQDRQFILSSKKLLLSDSGFYLCAWGPDLGGYEQYFGPGTRLTVT.

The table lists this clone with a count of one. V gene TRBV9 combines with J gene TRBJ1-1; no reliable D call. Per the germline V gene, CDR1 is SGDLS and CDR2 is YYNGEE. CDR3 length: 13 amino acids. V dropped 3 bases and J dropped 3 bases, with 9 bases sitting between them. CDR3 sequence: CASSARRDTEAFF. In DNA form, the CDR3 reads TGTGCCAGCAGCGCCCGACGGGACACTGAAGCTTTCTTT.

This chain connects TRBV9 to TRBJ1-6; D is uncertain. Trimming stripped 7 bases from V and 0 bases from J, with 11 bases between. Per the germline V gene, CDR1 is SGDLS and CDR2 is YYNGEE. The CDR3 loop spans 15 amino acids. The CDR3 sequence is CASSPGSSYNSPLHF. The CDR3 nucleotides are TGTGCCAGCTCTCCGGGGAGCTCCTATAATTCACCCCTCCACTTT. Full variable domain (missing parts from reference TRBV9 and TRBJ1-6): DSGVTQTPKHLITATGQRVTLRCSPRSGDLSVYWYQQSLDQGLQFLIQYYNGEERAKGNILERFSAQQFPDLHSELNLSSLELGDSALYFCASSPGSSYNSPLHFGNGTRLTVT.

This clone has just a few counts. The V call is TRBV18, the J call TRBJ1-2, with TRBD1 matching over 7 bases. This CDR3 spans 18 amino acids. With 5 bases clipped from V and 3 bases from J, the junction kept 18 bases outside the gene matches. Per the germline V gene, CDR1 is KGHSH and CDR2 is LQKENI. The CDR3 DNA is TGTGCCAGCTCAGCCACCGGGACAGTTCACCTTAGCGACTATGGCTACACCTTC. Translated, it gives CASSATGTVHLSDYGYTF.

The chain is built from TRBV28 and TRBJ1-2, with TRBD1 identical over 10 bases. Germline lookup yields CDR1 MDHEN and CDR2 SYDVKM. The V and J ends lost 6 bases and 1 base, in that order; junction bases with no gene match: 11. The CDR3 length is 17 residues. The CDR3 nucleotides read TGTGCCAGCAGATCCTTTAGGACAGGGGGTGGTAACTATGGCTACACCTTC. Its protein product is CASRSFRTGGGNYGYTF.

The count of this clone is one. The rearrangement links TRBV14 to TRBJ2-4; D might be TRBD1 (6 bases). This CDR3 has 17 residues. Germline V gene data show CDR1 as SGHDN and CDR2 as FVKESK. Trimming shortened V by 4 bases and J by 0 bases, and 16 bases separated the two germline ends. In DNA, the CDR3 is TGTGCCAGCAGCCTCACAATGCAAGGGGGAGCCAAAAACATTCAGTACTTC. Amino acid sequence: CASSLTMQGGAKNIQYF.

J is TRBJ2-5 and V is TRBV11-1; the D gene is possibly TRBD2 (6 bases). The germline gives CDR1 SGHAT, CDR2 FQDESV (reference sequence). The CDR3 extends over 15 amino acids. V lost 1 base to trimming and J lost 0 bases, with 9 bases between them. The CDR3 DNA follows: TGTGCCAGCAGCTTAGGACGCGGGAACCAAGAGACCCAGTACTTC. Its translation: CASSLGRGNQETQYF.